This T cell receptor (beta chain) was obtained from a study of shared clonotypes between healthy human individuals. Study background: Per donor, three plates held CD4 naive cells, three held CD4 memory, two held CD8 naive and one held CD8 memory. Whole-study results and caveats: Despite large depth, rarefaction showed incomplete sorted-subset sequencing. Clonotypes shared by all four donors outscored non-shared clonotypes in generation probability. Donors were few, which limited the genetic and exposure-history diversity represented.

Naive CD8 cells, CD45RO-negative and positively selected for CCR7, excluded terminally differentiated effector memory CD45RA+ cells. A word on this clone: Its specificity is not known.

This table comes from immunoSEQ multiplex PCR, and its TCRdb copy is limited to in-frame clones, with some not included. The sample holds more than 500,000 clones, about 95% seen once. CDR1 is SGHTA and CDR2 is FQGNSA in the germline V gene. This CDR3 is 16 amino acids long. V dropped 8 bases and J dropped 1; count of bases not matched to a gene: 14. The receptor was derived from a woman in her twenties or thirties in good health. The sample taken for sequencing was naive CD8+ T cells sorted from blood. The chain uses TRBV7-2 and TRBJ2-7; 7 nucleotides agree with TRBD2. In DNA form, the CDR3 reads TGTGCCAGCGCCCCGCGCGCGGGGGTCGTATCCTACGAGCAGTACTTC. It codes for CASAPRAGVVSYEQYF. Full variable domain (outside the CDR3, taken from reference TRBV7-2 and TRBJ2-7): GAGVSQSPSNKVTEKGKDVELRCDPISGHTALYWYRQSLGQGLEFLIYFQGNSAPDKSGLPSDRFSAERTGGSVSTLTIQRTQQEDSAVYLCASAPRAGVVSYEQYFGPGTRLTVT.